This T cell receptor (beta chain) was obtained from a study of T cells in Graves' hyperthyroidism and ophthalmopathy. Across the whole study: Before treatment of any kind, peripheral blood was taken at initial diagnosis.

TCR beta CDR3 region amplification was performed from RNA transcripts. Initially, a first-round RT-PCR of the TCR CDR3 employed the HTBI primer set. TCRdb fed the multiplex PCR reads into MiXCR, producing one record per CDR3 protein. The sample lists hundreds of thousands of distinct CDR3 sequences, roughly 14% occurring once. The CDR3 totals 14 residues. The germline V and J ends were trimmed by 0 bases and 4 bases, with 10 bases remaining between them. In germline, CDR1 is SGHNT, CDR2 YYREEE (reference sequence). Each ophthalmopathy patient scored at least 3 on the Clinical Activity Score and at least 4 on NOSPECS grade, with duration under 3 months.

The TCR originated in a man younger than 30 with Graves' ophthalmopathy. The sample comprised blood. This chain connects TRBV5-4 to TRBJ2-5, with TRBD2 as a possible D gene (6 bases). CDR3 region: CASSLGPGAETQYF. The CDR3 region has the DNA TGTGCCAGCAGCTTGGGACCGGGAGCAGAGACCCAGTACTTC.